This note documents a single T cell receptor (beta chain) sequence. The assay used was immunoSEQ (version v3.0), run at survey level. Method: immunoSEQ multiplex PCR; TCRdb's copy keeps in-frame clones and lacks some. The sample records under 30,000 clones, over 75% being singletons. This record comes from a study of long-term antiretroviral therapy in people with HIV. CDR1 is ENHRY and CDR2 is SYGVKD in the germline V gene. This CDR3 has 12 residues. Trimming cost V 10 bases and J 1 base, with 7 bases left between them. This receptor was obtained from a woman aged 25 to 39 with HIV. The chain recombines TRBV10-3 with TRBJ2-2; the D gene is possibly TRBD1 (6 bases). The source was unsorted PBMCs, collected 1.1 years before starting antiretroviral therapy. The CDR3 region is CATRGNTGELFF. The CDR3 DNA sequence: TGTGCCACCAGGGGGAACACCGGGGAGCTGTTTTTT.